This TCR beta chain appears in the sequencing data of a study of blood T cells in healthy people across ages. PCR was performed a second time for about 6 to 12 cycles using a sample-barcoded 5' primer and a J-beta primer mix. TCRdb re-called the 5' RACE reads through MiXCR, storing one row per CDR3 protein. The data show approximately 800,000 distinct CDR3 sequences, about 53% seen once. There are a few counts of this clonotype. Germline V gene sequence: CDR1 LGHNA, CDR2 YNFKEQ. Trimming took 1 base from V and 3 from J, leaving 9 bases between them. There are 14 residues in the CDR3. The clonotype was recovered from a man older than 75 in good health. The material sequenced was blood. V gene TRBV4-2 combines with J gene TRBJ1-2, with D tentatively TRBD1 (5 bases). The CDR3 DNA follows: TGTGCCAGCAGCCAAGTGGGGCAGGACTATGGCTACACCTTC. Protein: CASSQVGQDYGYTF.